Following are 21 T cell receptor beta chains from one sample sequenced in a study of blood T cell repertoires in COVID-19. Assay used: immunoSEQ multiplex PCR; TCRdb lists only in-frame clones, some missing. This sample has some 110,000 clones, with roughly 80% found just once. The specimen was peripheral blood. The receptors were gathered from a man in his fifties or sixties with acute or convalescent COVID-19.

To note about this clone: The identical CDR3 is also encoded by other nucleotide sequences in the sample. The V call is TRBV7-8, the J call TRBJ1-4; 8 bases match TRBD1. The CDR3 is made up of 14 amino acids. Germline CDR1 SGHVS, CDR2 FQNEAQ. The V segment lost 5 bases and the J segment 8 bases; nucleotides outside the gene matches: 7. CDR3 region: CASSIGQGEEKLFF. CDR3 nucleotides: TGTGCCAGCAGCATCGGACAGGGAGAAGAAAAACTGTTTTTT.

The J gene is TRBJ2-2, the V gene TRBV11-3; 9 positions match TRBD1. There are 15 residues in the CDR3. The V gene end was trimmed by 6 bases and the J gene end by 4 bases; junction bases not matched to a gene: 6. From germline, CDR1 is SGHNT and CDR2 YENEEA. CDR3 nucleotide sequence: TGTGCCAGCAGACCCGGACAGGGGTTCACCGGGGAGCTGTTTTTT. Translation: CASRPGQGFTGELFF.

The gene calls are TRBV30 and TRBJ2-6, with no clear D. This CDR3 comprises 14 residues. Germline values: CDR1 GTSNPN, CDR2 SVGIG (reference sequence). V lost 3 bases to trimming and J lost 1 base, with 7 bases between them. For the CDR3, the DNA is TGTGCCTGGAGGGGCCCTTCTGGGGCCAACGTCCTGACTTTC. It yields the protein CAWRGPSGANVLTF.

The chain employs TRBV3-1 (or the pseudogene TRBV3-2) and TRBJ2-1, with 11 bases lining up with TRBD2. The CDR3 totals 16 residues. V lost 3 bases and J lost 3; bases outside the gene matches: 4. CDR1 and CDR2 (germline): LGHDT, YNNKEL (reference sequence). The CDR3 is CASSQGTSGGYNEQFF. In nucleotides, the CDR3 is TGTGCCAGCAGCCAGGGTACTAGCGGGGGCTACAATGAGCAGTTCTTC.

The chain carries TRBV18 and TRBJ2-5, with 7 bases aligning to TRBD1. V gave up 0 bases and J gave up 2 bases; unmatched junction bases: 3. Germline CDR1 reads KGHSH; CDR2 reads LQKENI. This CDR3 spans 15 amino acids. The CDR3 DNA is TGTGCCAGCTCACCACCGACAGGGTGGCAAGAGACCCAGTACTTC. Translation gives CASSPPTGWQETQYF.

The gene calls are TRBV10-2 and TRBJ1-6, with TRBD1 matching over 7 bases. The CDR3 covers 13 residues. The germline gives CDR1 WSHSY, CDR2 SAAADI. J was trimmed by 9 bases and V by 9 bases; bases with no gene match: 8. This chain's CDR3 is CASVTGRSSPLHF. CDR3 nucleotide sequence: TGCGCCAGTGTGACAGGGAGGAGTTCACCCCTCCACTTT.

The chain has TRBV5-1 and TRBJ2-5; possibly TRBD2 for D (7 bases). The V end lost 4 bases, the J end lost 0 bases, and 19 bases lay between the germline ends. The CDR3 runs to 17 residues. Germline V CDR1 and CDR2: SGHRS, YFSETQ. The CDR3 DNA reads TGCGCCAGCAGCCCGGGGAGGGGGACAATGTACCAAGAGACCCAGTACTTC. It translates to CASSPGRGTMYQETQYF.

The genes are TRBV27 and TRBJ2-5; D is possibly TRBD2 (5 bases). The CDR3 is 13 amino acids. V was clipped by 3 bases and J by 5 bases, with 10 bases between them. Per the germline V gene, CDR1 is MNHEY and CDR2 is SMNVEV (reference sequence). The CDR3 protein is CASSLRVAETQYF. The CDR3 nucleotides read TGTGCCAGCAGTTTGAGGGTAGCGGAGACCCAGTACTTC.

The chain links TRBV5-8 to TRBJ1-1; D gene uncertain. Trimming removed 5 bases from V and 4 bases from J, with 18 bases in between. Germline-derived CDR1 and CDR2 are SGHTS and YDEGEE. The CDR3 has 15 amino acids. The DNA of the CDR3 is TGTGCCAGCAGAAATAAAAACCTACGGGGCACTGAAGCTTTCTTT. This translates into CASRNKNLRGTEAFF.

The sample holds one count of this clone. The chain employs TRBV29-1 and TRBJ1-1, with a possible D match to TRBD1 (5 bases). Looked up from germline, CDR1 is SQVTM and CDR2 is ANQGSEA. The CDR3 runs 12 residues. Trimming stripped 7 bases from V and 1 base from J, with 10 bases between. The CDR3 sequence: CSAGQSNTEAFF. DNA for the CDR3: TGCAGCGCAGGACAATCGAACACTGAAGCTTTCTTT.

The chain couples TRBV2 to TRBJ2-2; TRBD2 matches at 7 bases. The CDR3 sequence is 14 residues long. Germline V lookup: CDR1 SNHLY, CDR2 FYNNEI. V was pared by 7 bases and J by 4 bases, with 6 bases of the junction left unmatched. The CDR3 DNA is TGTGCCAGCACCCGGGAGGCGGGCACCGGGGAGCTGTTTTTT. Its translation: CASTREAGTGELFF.

The V call is TRBV3-1 (or the pseudogene TRBV3-2), the J call TRBJ1-5; possible D gene TRBD1, 5 bases. The germline V gene encodes CDR1 LGHDT and CDR2 YNNKEL (reference sequence). The CDR3 length is 14 residues. Trimming took off 1 base at V and 7 bases at J, with 11 bases between the two ends. The CDR3 bases are TGTGCCAGCAGCCAAGGGGCAGGGTACCAGCCCCAGCATTTT. It encodes CASSQGAGYQPQHF.

The J gene is TRBJ1-2, the V gene TRBV7-9; the match to TRBD1 covers 7 bases. V lost 5 bases, J lost 4 bases, and 4 bases stayed unmatched. Germline V lookup: CDR1 SEHNR, CDR2 FQNEAQ (reference sequence). The CDR3 length is 13 residues. This chain's CDR3 is CASSQQGTYGYTF. Written as DNA, the CDR3 is TGTGCCAGCAGCCAACAGGGGACCTATGGCTACACCTTC.

This rearrangement joins TRBV11-3 to TRBJ2-4, with D maybe TRBD2 (7 bases). Trimming cost V 1 base and J 0 bases, with 13 bases left between them. The CDR3 is 17 amino acids. Germline assignment: CDR1 SGHNT and CDR2 YENEEA. DNA for the CDR3: TGTGCCAGCAGCTTAGTACTGGGAGGGGGAGCCAAAAACATTCAGTACTTC. It specifies CASSLVLGGGAKNIQYF.

V gene TRBV4-3 combines with J gene TRBJ2-7; TRBD1 is a possible D gene (5 bases). The ends were cut back, 4 bases at V and 2 bases at J, with 15 bases in the middle. This CDR3 spans 15 amino acids. Germline CDR1 reads LGHNA; CDR2 reads YSLEER. CDR3 in amino acids: CASSRTSGITYEQYF. CDR3 nucleotide sequence: TGCGCCAGCAGCCGCACTTCAGGGATTACCTACGAGCAGTACTTC.

The J gene is TRBJ1-2, the V gene TRBV27, with 7 bases fitting TRBD1. Germline V gives CDR1 MNHEY, CDR2 SMNVEV (reference sequence). CDR3 length equals 15 residues. V shed 4 bases, J shed 2 bases, and the junction held 7 bases outside the gene matches. The CDR3 region is CASSSHRGSNYGYTF. CDR3 nucleotides: TGTGCCAGCAGTTCTCACAGGGGATCAAACTATGGCTACACCTTC.

CDR3 sequence (DNA): TGTGCCAGCAGCCCGACAGTAGGAGCCGGCGAGCAGTACTTC. Translation gives CASSPTVGAGEQYF. The V and J genes are TRBV9 and TRBJ2-7; D might be TRBD1 (5 bases). The germline CDR1 and CDR2 sequences are SGDLS and YYNGEE. The CDR3 extends over 14 amino acids. Trimming shortened V by 4 bases and J by 6 bases, and 17 bases separated the two germline ends. Full variable domain (rest looked up from reference TRBV9 and TRBJ2-7): DSGVTQTPKHLITATGQRVTLRCSPRSGDLSVYWYQQSLDQGLQFLIQYYNGEERAKGNILERFSAQQFPDLHSELNLSSLELGDSALYFCASSPTVGAGEQYFGPGTRLTVT.

The rearrangement uses TRBV5-6 and TRBJ2-7; a possible D gene is TRBD1 (5 bases). V lost 4 bases to trimming and J lost 4 bases, with 9 bases between them. Germline V gives CDR1 SGHDT, CDR2 YYEEEE. The CDR3 has 12 amino acids. CDR3 bases: TGTGCCAGCAGCCTCCAGGGTTACGAGCAGTACTTC. Its protein is CASSLQGYEQYF.

This chain links TRBV4-1 with TRBJ1-2; 7 nucleotides align to TRBD1. CDR1 and CDR2 from the germline V gene are MGHRA and YSYEKL. V dropped 3 bases and J dropped 8; count of bases not matched to a gene: 6. The CDR3 is made up of 13 amino acids. This chain's CDR3 is CASSHADREGYTF. The DNA for the CDR3 is TGCGCCAGCAGCCACGCCGACAGGGAGGGCTACACCTTC.

This clone showed up many times. The V gene is TRBV19, the J gene TRBJ2-1; 9 bases agree with TRBD2. This CDR3 region has 14 residues. CDR1 and CDR2 from the germline V gene are LNHDA and SQIVND (reference sequence). Losses at the gene ends were 5 bases for V and 4 bases for J; bases not matched to a gene: 3. The CDR3 coding sequence is TGTGCCAGTAGTGGCGGGGGGGATTACAATGAGCAGTTCTTC. Its protein product is CASSGGGDYNEQFF.

The rearrangement uses TRBV19 and TRBJ1-4, with 8 bases identical to TRBD1. V was clipped by 5 bases and J by 5 bases; unmatched bases: 4. The CDR3 runs to 14 residues. Germline V gene lookup returns CDR1 LNHDA and CDR2 SQIVND (reference sequence). DNA of the CDR3: TGTGCCAGTAGTGACAGGGGCGCCAATGAAAAACTGTTTTTT. The encoded protein is CASSDRGANEKLFF.